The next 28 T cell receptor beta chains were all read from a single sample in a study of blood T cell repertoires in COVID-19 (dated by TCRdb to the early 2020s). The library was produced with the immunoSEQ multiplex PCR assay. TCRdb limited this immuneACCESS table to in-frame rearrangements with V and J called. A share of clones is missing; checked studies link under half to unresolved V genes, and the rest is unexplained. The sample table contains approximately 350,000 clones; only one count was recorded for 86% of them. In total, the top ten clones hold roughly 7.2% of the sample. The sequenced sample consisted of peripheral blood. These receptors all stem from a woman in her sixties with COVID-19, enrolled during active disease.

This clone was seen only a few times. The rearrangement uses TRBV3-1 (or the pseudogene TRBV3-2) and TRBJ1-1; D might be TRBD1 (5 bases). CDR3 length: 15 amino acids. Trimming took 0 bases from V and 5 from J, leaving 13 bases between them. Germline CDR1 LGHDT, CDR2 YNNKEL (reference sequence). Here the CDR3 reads CASSQDLGGGTEAFF. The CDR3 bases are TGTGCCAGCAGCCAAGACCTGGGCGGGGGAACTGAAGCTTTCTTT.

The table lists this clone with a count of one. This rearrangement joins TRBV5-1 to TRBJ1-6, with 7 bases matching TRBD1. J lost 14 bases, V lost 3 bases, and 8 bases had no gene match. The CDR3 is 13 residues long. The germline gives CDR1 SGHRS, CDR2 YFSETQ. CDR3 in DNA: TGCGCCAGCAGCTCCGGGGGACAGTCTGCCCTCCACTTT. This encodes CASSSGGQSALHF.

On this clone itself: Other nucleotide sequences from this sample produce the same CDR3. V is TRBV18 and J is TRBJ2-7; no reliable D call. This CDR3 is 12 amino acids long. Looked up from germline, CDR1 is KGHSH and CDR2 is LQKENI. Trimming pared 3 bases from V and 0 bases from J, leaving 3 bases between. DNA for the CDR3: TGTGCCAGCTCACCTAGCTCCTACGAGCAGTACTTC. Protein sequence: CASSPSSYEQYF.

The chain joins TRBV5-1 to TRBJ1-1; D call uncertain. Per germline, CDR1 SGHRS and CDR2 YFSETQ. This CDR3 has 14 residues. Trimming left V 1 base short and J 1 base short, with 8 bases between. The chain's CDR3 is CASSLNGWNTEAFF. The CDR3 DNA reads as TGCGCCAGCAGCTTGAACGGGTGGAACACTGAAGCTTTCTTT.

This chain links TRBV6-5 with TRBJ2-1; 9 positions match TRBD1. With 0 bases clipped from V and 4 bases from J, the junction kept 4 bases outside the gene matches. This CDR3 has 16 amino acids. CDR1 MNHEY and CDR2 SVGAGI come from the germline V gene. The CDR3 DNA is TGTGCCAGCAGTTACTCCCCACAGGGGGCGTACAATGAGCAGTTCTTC. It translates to CASSYSPQGAYNEQFF.

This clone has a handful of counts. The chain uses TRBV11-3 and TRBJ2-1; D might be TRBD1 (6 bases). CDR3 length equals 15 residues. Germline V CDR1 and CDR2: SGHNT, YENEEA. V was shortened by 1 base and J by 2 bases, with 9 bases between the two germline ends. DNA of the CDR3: TGTGCCAGCAGCTTAGGGGGGCGTCCCTACAATGAGCAGTTCTTC. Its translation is CASSLGGRPYNEQFF.

CDR3 residues: CASSGGQGEQFF. DNA of the CDR3: TGTGCCAGCTCGGGGGGCCAGGGAGAGCAGTTCTTC. The genes are TRBV6-5 and TRBJ2-1; tentative D call: TRBD2 (7 bases). The length of the CDR3 is 12 residues. Germline CDR1 MNHEY, CDR2 SVGAGI. Trimming took off 8 bases at V and 10 bases at J, with 15 bases between the two ends.

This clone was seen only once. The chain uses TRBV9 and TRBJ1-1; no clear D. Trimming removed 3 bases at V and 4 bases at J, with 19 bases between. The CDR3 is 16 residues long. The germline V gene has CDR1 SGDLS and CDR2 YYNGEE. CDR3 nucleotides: TGTGCCAGCAGCGGAGAGGCAGGCGGGTTCGGCACTGAAGCTTTCTTT. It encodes CASSGEAGGFGTEAFF.

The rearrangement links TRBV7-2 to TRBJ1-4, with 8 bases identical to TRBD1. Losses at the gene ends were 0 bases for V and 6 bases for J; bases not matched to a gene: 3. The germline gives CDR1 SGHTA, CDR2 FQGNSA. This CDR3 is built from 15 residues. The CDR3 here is CASSLATGGDEKLFF. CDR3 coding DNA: TGTGCCAGCAGCTTAGCTACAGGGGGGGATGAAAAACTGTTTTTT.

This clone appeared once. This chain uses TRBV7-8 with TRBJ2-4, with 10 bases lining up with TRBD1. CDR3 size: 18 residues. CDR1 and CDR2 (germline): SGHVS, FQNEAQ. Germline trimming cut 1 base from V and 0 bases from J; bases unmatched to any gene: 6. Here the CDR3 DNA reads TGTGCCAGCAGCTTAGGGGACGGGACAGGGGTAGCCAAAAACATTCAGTACTTC. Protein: CASSLGDGTGVAKNIQYF.

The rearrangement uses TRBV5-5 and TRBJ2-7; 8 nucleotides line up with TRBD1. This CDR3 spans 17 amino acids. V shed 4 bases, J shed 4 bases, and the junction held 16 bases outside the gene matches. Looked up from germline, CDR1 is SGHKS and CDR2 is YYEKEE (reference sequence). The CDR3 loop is CASSPWDRSLQEYEQYF. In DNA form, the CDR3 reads TGTGCCAGCAGCCCCTGGGACAGGTCGCTGCAGGAGTACGAGCAGTACTTC.

In DNA form, the CDR3 reads TGCGCCAGCAGCCAAGGGGCAGTAGGCTACACCTTC. This translates into CASSQGAVGYTF. The V gene is TRBV4-1, the J gene TRBJ1-2; D is unresolved. Between the trimmed V and J ends, which lost 1 base and 8 bases, there was a span of 8 bases. Germline-derived CDR1 and CDR2 are MGHRA and YSYEKL. The CDR3 sequence is 12 residues long.

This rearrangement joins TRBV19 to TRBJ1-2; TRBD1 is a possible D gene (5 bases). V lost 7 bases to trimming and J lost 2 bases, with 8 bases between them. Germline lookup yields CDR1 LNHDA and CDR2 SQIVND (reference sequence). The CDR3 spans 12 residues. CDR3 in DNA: TGTGCCAGTATGGGGCAGAACTATGGCTACACCTTC. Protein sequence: CASMGQNYGYTF.

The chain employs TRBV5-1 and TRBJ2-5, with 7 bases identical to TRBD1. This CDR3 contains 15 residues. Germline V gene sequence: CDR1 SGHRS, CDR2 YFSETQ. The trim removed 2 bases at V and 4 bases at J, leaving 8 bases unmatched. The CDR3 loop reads CASSLQGTRGETQYF. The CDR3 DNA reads TGCGCCAGCAGCTTACAGGGGACACGGGGAGAGACCCAGTACTTC.

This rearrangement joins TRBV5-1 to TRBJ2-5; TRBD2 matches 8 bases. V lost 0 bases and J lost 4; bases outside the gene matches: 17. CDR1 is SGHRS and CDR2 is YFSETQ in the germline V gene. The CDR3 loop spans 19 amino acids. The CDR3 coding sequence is TGCGCCAGCAGCTTGGTAGTGTATGGTAGCGGGGCCCAGATAGAGACCCAGTACTTC. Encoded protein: CASSLVVYGSGAQIETQYF.

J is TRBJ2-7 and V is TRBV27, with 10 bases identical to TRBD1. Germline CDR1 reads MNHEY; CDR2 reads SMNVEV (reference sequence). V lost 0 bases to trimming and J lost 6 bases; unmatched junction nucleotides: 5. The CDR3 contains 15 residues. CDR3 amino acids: CASSLSRTGGAEQYF. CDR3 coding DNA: TGTGCCAGCAGTTTATCGCGGACAGGGGGGGCCGAGCAGTACTTC.

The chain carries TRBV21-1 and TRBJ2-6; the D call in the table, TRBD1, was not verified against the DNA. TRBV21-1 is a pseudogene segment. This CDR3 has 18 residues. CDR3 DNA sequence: TGTGCCAGCAGCTCACCCGGGACAGGTGACTCTGGGGCCAACGTCCTGACTTTC. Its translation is CASSSPGTGDSGANVLTF.

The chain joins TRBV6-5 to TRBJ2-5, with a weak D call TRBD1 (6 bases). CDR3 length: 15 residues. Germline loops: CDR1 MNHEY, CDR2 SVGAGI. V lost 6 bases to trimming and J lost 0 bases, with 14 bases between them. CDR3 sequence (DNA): TGTGCCAGCAGAGGGTCTACAGGGAACCAAGAGACCCAGTACTTC. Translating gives CASRGSTGNQETQYF.

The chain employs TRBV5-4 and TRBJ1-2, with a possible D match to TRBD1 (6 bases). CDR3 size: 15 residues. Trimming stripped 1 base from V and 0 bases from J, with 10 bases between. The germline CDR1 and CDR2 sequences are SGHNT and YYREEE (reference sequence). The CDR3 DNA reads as TGTGCCAGCAGCTTGTCACAGGGCTCTAACTATGGCTACACCTTC. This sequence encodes CASSLSQGSNYGYTF.

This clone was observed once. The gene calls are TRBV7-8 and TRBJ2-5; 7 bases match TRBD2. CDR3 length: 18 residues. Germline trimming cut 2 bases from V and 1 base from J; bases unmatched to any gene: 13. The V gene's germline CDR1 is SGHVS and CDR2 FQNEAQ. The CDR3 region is CASSLWASGLMAQETQYF. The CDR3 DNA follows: TGTGCCAGCAGCTTATGGGCTAGCGGATTAATGGCCCAAGAGACCCAGTACTTC. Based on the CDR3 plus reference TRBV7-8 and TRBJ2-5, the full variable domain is GAGVSQSPRYKVAKRGQDVALRCDPISGHVSLFWYQQALGQGPEFLTYFQNEAQLDKSGLPSDRFFAERPEGSVSTLKIQRTQQEDSAVYLCASSLWASGLMAQETQYFGPGTRLLVL.

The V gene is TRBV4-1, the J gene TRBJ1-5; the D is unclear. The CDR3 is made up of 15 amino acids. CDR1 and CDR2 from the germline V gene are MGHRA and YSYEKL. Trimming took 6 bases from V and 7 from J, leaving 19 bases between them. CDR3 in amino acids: CASSLSGVGEQPQHF. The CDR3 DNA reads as TGCGCCAGCAGTCTCTCAGGCGTAGGTGAACAGCCCCAGCATTTT.

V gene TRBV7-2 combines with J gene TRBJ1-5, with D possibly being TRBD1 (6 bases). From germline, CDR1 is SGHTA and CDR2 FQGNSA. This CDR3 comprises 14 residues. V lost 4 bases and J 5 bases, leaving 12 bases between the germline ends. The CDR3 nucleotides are TGTGCCAGCAGCTACAGGGACGGAGATCAGCCCCAGCATTTT. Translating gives CASSYRDGDQPQHF. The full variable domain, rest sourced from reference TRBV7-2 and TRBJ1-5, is GAGVSQSPSNKVTEKGKDVELRCDPISGHTALYWYRQSLGQGLEFLIYFQGNSAPDKSGLPSDRFSAERTGGSVSTLTIQRTQQEDSAVYLCASSYRDGDQPQHFGDGTRLSIL.

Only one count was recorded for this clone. The CDR3 DNA follows: TGTGCCAGCAGCCACCGGGAGGACCAGCTTTATAGCAATCAGCCCCAGCATTTT. Amino acid sequence: CASSHREDQLYSNQPQHF. The genes are TRBV9 and TRBJ1-5; D remains unclear. Germline CDR1 SGDLS, CDR2 YYNGEE. This CDR3 is 18 amino acids long. V was cut by 4 bases and J by 0 bases, with 20 bases left in between.

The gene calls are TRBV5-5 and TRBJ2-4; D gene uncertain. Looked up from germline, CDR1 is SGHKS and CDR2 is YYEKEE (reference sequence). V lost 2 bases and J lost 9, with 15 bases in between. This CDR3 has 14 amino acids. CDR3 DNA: TGTGCCAGCAGCTTTAGAGAATCTCGAGCCATTCAGTACTTC. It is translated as CASSFRESRAIQYF.

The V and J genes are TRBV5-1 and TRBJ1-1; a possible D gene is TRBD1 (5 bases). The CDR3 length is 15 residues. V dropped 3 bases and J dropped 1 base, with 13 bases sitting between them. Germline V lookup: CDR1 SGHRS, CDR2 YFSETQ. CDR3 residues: CASSWGLTENTEAFF. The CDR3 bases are TGCGCCAGCAGCTGGGGCCTTACAGAGAACACTGAAGCTTTCTTT.

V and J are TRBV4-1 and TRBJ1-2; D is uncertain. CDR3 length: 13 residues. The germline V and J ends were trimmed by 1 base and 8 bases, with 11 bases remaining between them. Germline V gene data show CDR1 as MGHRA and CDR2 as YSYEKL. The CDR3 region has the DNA TGCGCCAGCAGCCAAGTTGGGAGTTGGGGCTACACCTTC. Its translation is CASSQVGSWGYTF.

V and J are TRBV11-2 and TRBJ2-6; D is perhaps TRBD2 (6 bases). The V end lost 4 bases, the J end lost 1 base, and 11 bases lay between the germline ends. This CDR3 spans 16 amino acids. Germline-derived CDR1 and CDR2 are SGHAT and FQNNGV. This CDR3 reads CASSSPGRSGANVLTF. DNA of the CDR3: TGTGCCAGCAGCTCCCCTGGGAGGTCTGGGGCCAACGTCCTGACTTTC.

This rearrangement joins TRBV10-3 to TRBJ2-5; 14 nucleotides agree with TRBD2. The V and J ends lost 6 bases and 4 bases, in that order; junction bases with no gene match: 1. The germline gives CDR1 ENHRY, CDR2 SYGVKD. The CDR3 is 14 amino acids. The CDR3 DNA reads TGTGCCATCAGCGGGACTAGCGGGAGAGAGACCCAGTACTTC. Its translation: CAISGTSGRETQYF.